This T cell receptor (beta chain) originates from a study of T cell responses to AZD1222 COVID-19 vaccine (dated by TCRdb to about 2021). For context, the study as a whole: AZD1222 recipients whose second dose came at about 4 weeks and those whose second dose came at about 12 weeks were combined into one group, since spike-specific TCR depth and breadth did not differ between the two schedules. Enrollment into the trials was organized by age into subgroups of 18-55, 56-69 and 70-plus years, and those subgroups contained about 160, 30 and 59 TCR-sequenced participants, respectively. TCR sequencing was performed for roughly 250 trial participants, of whom 200 to 210 were given two doses of AZD1222 and some 26 were given two doses of MenACWY control vaccine.

Explained via the paper, the time point label denotes: baseline before first vaccination. Samples from vaccinated people were obtained from the UK trials COV001 and COV002, which included a single-blind randomized controlled phase 2/3 trial of AZD1222 (ChAdOx1 nCoV-19) in healthy adults. For TCRbeta chain sequencing, PBMC samples from trial participants were taken at day 0 and at day 28 after the second dose. Relative to germline, V is 6 bases shorter and J is 8 bases shorter, with 14 bases between their ends. The CDR3, cysteine through phenylalanine, is 13 amino acids long. The sequence is cut down to CDR3 DNA, 39 bases in frame from base 1. Based on the germline V gene, the CDR1 and CDR2 sequences are MNHEY and SVGAGI. The CDR3 regions of human TCRbeta chains were subjected to immunosequencing. The study's processing was this. TCRs in the repertoires were matched against a reference library of SARS-CoV-2-specific TCRs that had been generated with the MIRA antigen-specificity platform. Breadth was defined as the fraction of unique TCRs that were SARS-CoV-2-associated. Depth was defined as the fraction of total T cells that were SARS-CoV-2-associated. Each spike-specific TCR was assigned to its reactive spike region and to a CD4 or CD8 class using the MIRA data. Log10-transformed breadth and depth values were compared by one-way ANOVA with Sidak's multiple comparisons tests. What TCRdb holds here is the immuneACCESS table cut down to in-frame rearrangements. Part of the clones is not present; checked against another copy, under half of the missing clones reflect an unresolved V gene, and the others are unexplained. V, J and clone size were drawn from that table, and D and trimming were deduced from the DNA. This sample holds over 40,000 clones; 83% were observed only once. Around 52% of the sample belongs to the ten largest clones.

About this clone itself: The antigen this receptor binds is unknown. No qualities accompany the bases; no much larger clone lies one base away.

The paper's findings and limits, for the study overall: Conclusions about previously exposed vaccinees are limited because only six or seven AZD1222 recipients were SARS-CoV-2 seropositive at baseline. Nearly half of unique spike-specific TCRs reportedly recognized epitopes outside regions mutated in the B.1.351 and B.1.1.7 variants. Because no day 14 peak-response samples were available, the repertoires could be characterized only after the peak T cell response. A significant rise in spike-specific TCR breadth and depth was observed after two AZD1222 doses relative to day 0 and relative to MenACWY recipients. Vaccine-associated CD4 TCRs spanned the whole spike protein, with dominant responses in regions 160-218 and 743-854. In the small 56-69-year group, the increase in depth fell short of significance, most likely because of low power. Participants were mostly white British and included more females than males, and it was suggested by the authors that clonal diversity may have been underestimated.

The sequence was collected from an adult in good health. Sequencing used peripheral blood, obtained on day 0 of AZD1222 vaccination. The V and J segments used are TRBV6-5 and TRBJ1-5; D gene: possibly TRBD1, on 6 matching bases. CDR3 loop: CASSFRGVEPQHF. The nucleotide sequence reads TGTGCCAGCAGCTTCAGGGGTGTAGAGCCCCAGCATTTT.